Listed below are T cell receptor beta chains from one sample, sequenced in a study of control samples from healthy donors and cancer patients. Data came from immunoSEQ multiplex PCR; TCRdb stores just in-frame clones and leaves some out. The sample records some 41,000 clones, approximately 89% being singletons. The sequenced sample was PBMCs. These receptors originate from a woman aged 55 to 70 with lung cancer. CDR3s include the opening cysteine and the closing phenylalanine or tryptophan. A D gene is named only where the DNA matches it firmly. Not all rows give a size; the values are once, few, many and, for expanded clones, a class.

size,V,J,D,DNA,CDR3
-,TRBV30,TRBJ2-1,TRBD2,TGTGCCTGGAGTGCTCGACTAGCGGGAGTTTACGACAATGAGCAGTTCTTC,CAWSARLAGVYDNEQFF
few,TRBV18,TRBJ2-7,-,TGTGCCAGCTCACCTGCCAGTAATTCCTACGAGCAGTACTTC,CASSPASNSYEQYF
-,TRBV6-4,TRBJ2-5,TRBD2,TGTGCCAGCAGTGACTCGATGGGAGGGCGCCAGTACTTC,CASSDSMGGRQYF
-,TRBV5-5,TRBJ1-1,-,TGTGCCAGCAGCCTCCAGGGAAAAGGGATAGGGGAAGCTTTCTTT,CASSLQGKGIGEAFF
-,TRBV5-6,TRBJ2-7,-,TGTGCCAGCAGCTTGGTTTCGGGGGACGAGCAGTACTTC,CASSLVSGDEQYF
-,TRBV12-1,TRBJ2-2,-,TGTGCCAGCAGCTCCCTGACACCCAACACCGGGGAGCTGTTTTTT,CASSSLTPNTGELFF
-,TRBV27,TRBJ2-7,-,TGTGCCAGCAGTTTATCTTCGGGTTACGAGCAGTACTTC,CASSLSSGYEQYF
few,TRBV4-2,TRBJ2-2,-,TGTGCCAGCAGCCAAGATAGGGGAACCGGGGAGCTGTTTTTT,CASSQDRGTGELFF
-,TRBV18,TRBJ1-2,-,TGTGCCAGCTCTCGGCAGGGGACTAACTATGGCTACACCTTC,CASSRQGTNYGYTF
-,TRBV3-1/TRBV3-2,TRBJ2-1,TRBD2,TGTGCCAGCAGCCAAGAGATCGGGCTAGCGGGTAGGGAGCAGTTCTTC,CASSQEIGLAGREQFF
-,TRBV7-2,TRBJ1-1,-,TGTGCCAGCAGCCCTGGTGGTGCGGACGCTGAAGCTTTCTTT,CASSPGGADAEAFF
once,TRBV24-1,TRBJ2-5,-,TGTGCCACCAGTTCGGCCTCTCCGTTAGAGACCCAGTACTTC,CATSSASPLETQYF
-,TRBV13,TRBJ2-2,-,TGTGCCAGCAGCTTAAGCCTCTGGTCCGGGGAGCTGTTTTTT,CASSLSLWSGELFF
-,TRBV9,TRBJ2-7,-,TGTGCCAGCAGCGTAGCAGCAGGAACCTACGAGCAGTACTTC,CASSVAAGTYEQYF
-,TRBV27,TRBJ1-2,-,TGTGCCAGCAGTTTACAGGTTGTGGGCTATGGCTACACCTTC,CASSLQVVGYGYTF
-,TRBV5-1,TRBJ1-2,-,TGCGCCAGCAGCTTGAGTTCCACGGACAGATCACTCTATGGCTACACCTTC,CASSLSSTDRSLYGYTF
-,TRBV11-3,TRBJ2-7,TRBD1,TGTGCCAGCAGCACGGGGACAGGGATCGACGAGCAGTACTTC,CASSTGTGIDEQYF
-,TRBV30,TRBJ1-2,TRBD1,TGTGCCTGGGGGACAGGGCGCGGCTATGGCTACACCTTC,CAWGTGRGYGYTF
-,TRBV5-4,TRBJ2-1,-,TGTGCCAGCAGCTTGCGGGGAATTTACAATGAGCAGTTCTTC,CASSLRGIYNEQFF
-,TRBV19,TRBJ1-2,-,TGTGCCAGTAGTACAAATCGCCTCCACTATGGCTACACCTTC,CASSTNRLHYGYTF
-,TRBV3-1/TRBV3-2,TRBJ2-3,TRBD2,TGTGCCAGCAGCCAAGCAGGTGGGAGGGCCTCCTTCACAGATACGCAGTATTTT,CASSQAGGRASFTDTQYF
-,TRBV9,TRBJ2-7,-,TGTGCCAGCAGCCTCGGGGACTCTCTTTTGGAGCAGTACTTC,CASSLGDSLLEQYF